This T cell receptor beta chain was recorded in a study of blood T cell repertoires in COVID-19. Study-wide background: Acute and convalescent COVID-19 specimens originated in the United States, Italy and Spain. PBMCs, B-cell-depleted T cells, or T cells were the source of the cDNA or gDNA that made up the material.

Germline loops: CDR1 DFQATT, CDR2 SNEGSKA (reference sequence). The V end lost 3 bases, the J end lost 0 bases, and 12 bases lay between the germline ends. This CDR3 comprises 15 residues. In the authors' workflow: Cell counts per sample came from amplifying reference gene primers. The repertoire was sequenced with immunoSEQ multiplex PCR; TCRdb's copy has only in-frame clones and lacks some. From that table come the V and J calls and clone size; the DNA was used to work out D and trimming. Here the sample spans around 160,000 clones, around nine tenths being singletons. Sequenced material: peripheral blood. The chain joins TRBV20-1 to TRBJ2-1, with a weak D call TRBD2 (6 bases). This clonotype was obtained from a human donor in a cohort sampled during active COVID-19. The CDR3 here is CSASLRGPSYNEQFF. The CDR3 nucleotides read TGCAGTGCTAGTTTGCGGGGTCCCTCCTACAATGAGCAGTTCTTC.